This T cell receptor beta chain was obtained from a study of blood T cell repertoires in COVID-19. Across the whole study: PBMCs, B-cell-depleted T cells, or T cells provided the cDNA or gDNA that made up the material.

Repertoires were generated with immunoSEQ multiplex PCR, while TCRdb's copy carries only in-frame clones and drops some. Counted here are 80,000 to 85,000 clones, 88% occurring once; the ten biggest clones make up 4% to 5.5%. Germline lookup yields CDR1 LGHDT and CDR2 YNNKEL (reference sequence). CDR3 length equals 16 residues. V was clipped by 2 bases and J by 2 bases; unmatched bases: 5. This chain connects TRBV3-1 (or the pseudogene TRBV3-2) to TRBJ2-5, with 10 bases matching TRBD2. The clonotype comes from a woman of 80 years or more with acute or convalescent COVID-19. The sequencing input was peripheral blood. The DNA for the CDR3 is TGTGCCAGCAGCCAACTACTAGCGGGGTCACAAGAGACCCAGTACTTC. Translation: CASSQLLAGSQETQYF.